These T cell receptor beta chains were read from a single sample in a study of cytotoxic CD8 clonotypes in ibrutinib-treated CLL. The repertoire was sequenced with immunoSEQ multiplex PCR; TCRdb's copy has only in-frame clones and lacks some. The sample yields 150,000 to 250,000 clones, about 72% seen once. Sample: PBMCs, taken after 24 months of ibrutinib treatment. These receptors were obtained from a human donor with chronic lymphocytic leukemia. Both conserved end residues are part of each CDR3. The order of the fields is J gene, V gene, D gene, clone size, CDR3 length, CDR3 protein, CDR3 DNA. The D gene is left open where the match is weak. Expanded clones are given a class, and other clones once, few, many or no size at all.

j_call: TRBJ2-7; v_call: TRBV5-4; d_call: TRBD1; clone_size: NA; cdr3_length: 14; cdr3_aa: CASSSTGQGYEQYF; cdr3_nt: TGTGCCAGCAGCTCGACGGGACAGGGCTACGAGCAGTACTTC
j_call: TRBJ1-1; v_call: TRBV10-2; d_call: NA; clone_size: NA; cdr3_length: 11; cdr3_aa: CASRGDTEAFF; cdr3_nt: TGCGCCAGCAGGGGGGACACAGAAGCTTTCTTT
j_call: TRBJ2-7; v_call: TRBV30; d_call: NA; clone_size: few; cdr3_length: 14; cdr3_aa: CAWSVTAGSGEQYF; cdr3_nt: TGTGCCTGGAGTGTAACAGCGGGCTCGGGCGAGCAGTACTTC
j_call: TRBJ2-7; v_call: TRBV29-1; d_call: NA; clone_size: NA; cdr3_length: 13; cdr3_aa: CSVEKDNSYEQYF; cdr3_nt: TGCAGCGTTGAAAAGGACAACTCCTACGAGCAGTACTTC
j_call: TRBJ2-1; v_call: TRBV18; d_call: NA; clone_size: few; cdr3_length: 15; cdr3_aa: CASSNDRSGNNEQFF; cdr3_nt: TGTGCCAGCTCCAACGACAGGAGCGGCAACAATGAGCAGTTCTTC
j_call: TRBJ1-5; v_call: TRBV13; d_call: TRBD1; clone_size: few; cdr3_length: 15; cdr3_aa: CASSVGTGSNQPQHF; cdr3_nt: TGTGCCAGCAGCGTCGGGACAGGCAGCAATCAGCCCCAGCATTTT
j_call: TRBJ1-1; v_call: TRBV11-2; d_call: TRBD1; clone_size: NA; cdr3_length: 13; cdr3_aa: CASSTDRDTEAFF; cdr3_nt: TGTGCCAGCAGCACCGACAGGGACACTGAAGCTTTCTTT
j_call: TRBJ1-2; v_call: TRBV29-1; d_call: TRBD1; clone_size: NA; cdr3_length: 16; cdr3_aa: CSVVWHRGMEDYGYTF; cdr3_nt: TGCAGCGTTGTCTGGCACAGGGGAATGGAGGACTATGGCTACACCTTC
j_call: TRBJ2-3; v_call: TRBV19; d_call: TRBD2; clone_size: NA; cdr3_length: 14; cdr3_aa: CASSSREVTDTQYF; cdr3_nt: TGTGCCAGTAGTAGCCGGGAGGTGACAGATACGCAGTATTTT
j_call: TRBJ2-2; v_call: TRBV5-4; d_call: NA; clone_size: NA; cdr3_length: 18; cdr3_aa: CASSFLAGDTANTGELFF; cdr3_nt: TGTGCCAGCAGCTTTTTGGCTGGGGACACGGCTAACACCGGGGAGCTGTTTTTT
j_call: TRBJ1-5; v_call: TRBV5-1; d_call: NA; clone_size: few; cdr3_length: 15; cdr3_aa: CASSLASGINQPQHF; cdr3_nt: TGCGCCAGCAGCTTGGCATCAGGGATTAATCAGCCCCAGCATTTT